These 20 T cell receptor beta chains were all obtained from the same sample, sequenced in a study of blood T cell repertoires in COVID-19. Profiling relied on immunoSEQ multiplex PCR, and the TCRdb table lists in-frame clones only, not all of them. The repertoire holds 130,000 or so clones, with approximately 90% as singletons. Sequencing input: peripheral blood. The receptors stem from a man between 50 and 59 years old with acute or convalescent COVID-19.

This clone was picked up one time. The V gene is TRBV30, the J gene TRBJ2-3, with TRBD2 as a possible D gene (6 bases). Germline CDR1 is GTSNPN and CDR2 is SVGIG (reference sequence). The CDR3 has 15 amino acids. V lost 7 bases and J 4 bases, leaving 21 bases between the germline ends. CDR3 region: CALSLGGEGPDTQYF. DNA for the CDR3: TGTGCCTTATCTTTGGGGGGAGAGGGCCCAGATACGCAGTATTTT. Complete variable domain (other parts from reference TRBV30 and TRBJ2-3): SQTIHQWPATLVQPVGSPLSLECTVEGTSNPNLYWYRQAAGRGLQLLFYSVGIGQISSEVPQNLSASRPQDRQFILSSKKLLLSDSGFYLCALSLGGEGPDTQYFGPGTRLTVL.

The V and J genes are TRBV19 and TRBJ2-7, with D possibly matching TRBD2 (5 bases). Trimming removed 6 bases from V and 5 bases from J, with 11 bases in between. CDR3 length: 12 residues. Germline V gene sequence: CDR1 LNHDA, CDR2 SQIVND (reference sequence). The CDR3 nucleotides read TGTGCCAGTAGCCCATGGGGAGACGAGCAGTACTTC. This translates into CASSPWGDEQYF.

The V call is TRBV5-6, the J call TRBJ2-7, with 8 bases fitting TRBD1. Germline CDR1 SGHDT, CDR2 YYEEEE. This CDR3 spans 14 amino acids. V was pared by 0 bases and J by 5 bases, with 4 bases of the junction left unmatched. The CDR3 is CASSLGQGSHEQYF. CDR3 bases: TGTGCCAGCAGCTTGGGACAGGGGTCACACGAGCAGTACTTC.

The V gene is TRBV11-3, the J gene TRBJ2-1; TRBD2 matches at 10 bases. With V trimmed by 3 bases and J by 6 bases, 5 bases remained unmatched. The CDR3 is made up of 15 amino acids. CDR1 is SGHNT and CDR2 is YENEEA in the germline V gene. The CDR3 region has the DNA TGTGCCAGCAGCTTGGGACTAGCGACCATCAATGAGCAGTTCTTC. This sequence encodes CASSLGLATINEQFF.

DNA for the CDR3: TGTGCTAGTGGTTCCCAGCCCCGGGTTGACCAGCCCCAGCATTTT. The encoded protein is CASGSQPRVDQPQHF. The chain joins TRBV12-5 to TRBJ1-5, with D unclear. V was shortened by 4 bases and J by 7 bases, with 17 bases between the two germline ends. The CDR3 consists of 15 residues. Germline V lookup: CDR1 LGHNT, CDR2 FRNRAP.

The rearrangement joins TRBV5-4 to TRBJ2-7, with 11 bases identical to TRBD2. The CDR3 loop spans 17 amino acids. Germline CDR1 and CDR2: SGHNT and YYREEE (reference sequence). The J segment lost 3 bases and the V segment lost 0 bases, leaving 8 bases of the junction unmatched. The CDR3 spells CASSLALTSGSDYEQYF. The CDR3 nucleotides are TGTGCCAGCAGCTTGGCGTTAACTAGCGGGAGTGACTACGAGCAGTACTTC.

This clone was recorded once. The chain combines TRBV12-5 with TRBJ2-3, with D possibly TRBD1 on 6 matching bases. Trimming removed 0 bases at V and 9 bases at J, with 16 bases between. The CDR3 spans 15 residues. CDR1 is LGHNT, CDR2 FRNRAP, per germline. The CDR3 DNA is TGTGCTAGTGGTTTGGTACTCACAGACAGGACCACGCAGTATTTT. Protein product: CASGLVLTDRTTQYF.

V and J are TRBV18 and TRBJ2-3; 9 positions match TRBD2. The trim removed 0 bases at V and 0 bases at J, leaving 10 bases unmatched. Germline CDR1 is KGHSH and CDR2 is LQKENI. This CDR3 spans 19 amino acids. CDR3 sequence reads: CASSPPLVRLADSTDTQYF. DNA of the CDR3: TGTGCCAGCTCACCACCGTTAGTAAGACTAGCGGATAGCACAGATACGCAGTATTTT.

This chain uses TRBV30 with TRBJ1-2; D is ambiguous. Trimming pared 3 bases from V and 3 bases from J, leaving 14 bases between. Germline CDR1 and CDR2: GTSNPN and SVGIG (reference sequence). The CDR3 loop spans 14 amino acids. DNA for the CDR3: TGTGCCTGGAGCCCACCAGGAGGGTACTATGGCTACACCTTC. Translating gives CAWSPPGGYYGYTF.

The chain couples TRBV20-1 to TRBJ2-1; D not certain. This CDR3 spans 12 amino acids. Germline V gene data show CDR1 as DFQATT and CDR2 as SNEGSKA (reference sequence). Trimming took 3 bases from V and 3 from J, leaving 6 bases between them. In nucleotides, the CDR3 is TGCAGTGCTAGTTCCAGCTACAATGAGCAGTTCTTC. Encoded protein: CSASSSYNEQFF.

In its sample, this clone was seen a few times. The chain combines TRBV7-2 with TRBJ2-1; D is undetermined. This CDR3 is 13 amino acids long. Between the trimmed V and J ends, which lost 5 bases and 4 bases, there was a span of 9 bases. Germline CDR1 and CDR2: SGHTA and FQGNSA. CDR3 protein: CASSPNGYNEQFF. CDR3 nucleotides: TGTGCCAGCAGCCCCAACGGTTACAATGAGCAGTTCTTC.

This clone occurred a few times. This rearrangement joins TRBV11-2 to TRBJ2-5; possibly TRBD2 for D (5 bases). CDR3 length: 13 residues. Germline V gene sequence: CDR1 SGHAT, CDR2 FQNNGV. Trimming left V 5 bases short and J 5 bases short, with 12 bases between. CDR3 amino acids: CASSQERGETQYF. The DNA for the CDR3 is TGTGCCAGCAGCCAAGAGCGCGGGGAGACCCAGTACTTC.

This clone appeared once. The chain carries TRBV7-2 and TRBJ2-1; 13 positions agree with TRBD2. Germline CDR1 reads SGHTA; CDR2 reads FQGNSA. The CDR3 has 17 amino acids. V was pared by 5 bases and J by 2 bases, with 6 bases of the junction left unmatched. The CDR3: CASSQAGTSGTYNEQFF. Here the CDR3 DNA reads TGTGCCAGCAGCCAAGCCGGGACTAGCGGGACCTACAATGAGCAGTTCTTC.

This chain connects TRBV6-5 to TRBJ2-7; 9 nucleotides line up with TRBD2. J was trimmed by 4 bases and V by 6 bases; bases with no gene match: 7. The CDR3 consists of 14 residues. Germline lookup yields CDR1 MNHEY and CDR2 SVGAGI. The CDR3 sequence: CASSTRGREYEQYF. The DNA for the CDR3 is TGTGCCAGCAGCACGCGCGGGAGGGAATACGAGCAGTACTTC.

Here the CDR3 reads CATSDWTDLAGPRDTQYF. The CDR3 bases are TGTGCCACCAGTGATTGGACAGATCTAGCGGGGCCCCGGGACACGCAGTATTTT. V gene TRBV24-1 combines with J gene TRBJ2-3; 9 nucleotides line up with TRBD2. From germline, CDR1 is KGHDR and CDR2 SFDVKD. This CDR3 has 18 residues. The trim removed 2 bases at V and 9 bases at J, leaving 17 bases unmatched.

This sequence joins TRBV7-9 and TRBJ1-5; 7 bases map to TRBD1. The J segment lost 3 bases and the V segment lost 1 base, leaving 6 bases of the junction unmatched. Germline lookup yields CDR1 SEHNR and CDR2 FQNEAQ (reference sequence). CDR3 length: 16 amino acids. The CDR3 bases are TGTGCCAGCAGCTTAGTTACAGGGGATTACAATCAGCCCCAGCATTTT. This translates into CASSLVTGDYNQPQHF.

This sequence joins TRBV27 and TRBJ2-7, with D unclear. Germline CDR1 MNHEY, CDR2 SMNVEV (reference sequence). The CDR3 is made up of 14 amino acids. Between the trimmed V and J ends, which lost 3 bases and 6 bases, there was a span of 15 bases. The DNA of the CDR3 is TGTGCCAGCAGTTTTCGGCCCGGTGGCGGCGAGCAGTACTTC. Residues: CASSFRPGGGEQYF.

The chain is built from TRBV5-1 and TRBJ2-5, with TRBD2 identical over 15 bases. CDR1 is SGHRS, CDR2 YFSETQ, per germline. The CDR3 extends over 16 amino acids. V trimming: 4 bases; J trimming: 5 bases; junction bases outside the gene matches: 6. Here the CDR3 reads CASSPGLAGGGETQYF. In DNA, the CDR3 is TGCGCCAGCAGCCCGGGACTAGCGGGAGGAGGCGAGACCCAGTACTTC.

Only one count was recorded for this clone. The genes are TRBV27 and TRBJ2-7; 9 bases agree with TRBD1. Germline-derived CDR1 and CDR2 are MNHEY and SMNVEV (reference sequence). V shed 5 bases, J shed 2 bases, and the junction held 7 bases outside the gene matches. This CDR3 spans 15 amino acids. In DNA, the CDR3 is TGTGCCAGCAGTCCGACAGGGGGGGCTACCTACGAGCAGTACTTC. This translates into CASSPTGGATYEQYF.

The V and J genes are TRBV7-8 and TRBJ1-4, with D hard to call. V lost 3 bases and J lost 0, with 5 bases in between. Germline CDR1 reads SGHVS; CDR2 reads FQNEAQ. There are 14 residues in the CDR3. DNA for the CDR3: TGTGCCAGCAGCTTCCCCGCAACTAATGAAAAACTGTTTTTT. This sequence encodes CASSFPATNEKLFF.